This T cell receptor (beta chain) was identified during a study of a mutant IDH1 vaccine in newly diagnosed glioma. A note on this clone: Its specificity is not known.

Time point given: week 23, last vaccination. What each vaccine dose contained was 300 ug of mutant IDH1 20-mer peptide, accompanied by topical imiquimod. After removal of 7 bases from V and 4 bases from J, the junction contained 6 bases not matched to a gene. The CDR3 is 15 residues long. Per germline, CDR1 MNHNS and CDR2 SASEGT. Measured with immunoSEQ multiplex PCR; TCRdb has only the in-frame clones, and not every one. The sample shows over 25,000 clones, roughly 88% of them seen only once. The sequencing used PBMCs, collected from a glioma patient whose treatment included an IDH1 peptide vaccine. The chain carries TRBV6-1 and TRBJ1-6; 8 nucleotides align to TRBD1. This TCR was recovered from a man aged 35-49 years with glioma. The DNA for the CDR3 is TGTGCCAGCAAGACAGGGGCGGTTTATAATTCACCCCTCCACTTT. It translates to CASKTGAVYNSPLHF.